The clone carrying this T cell receptor beta chain was detected only once. In the authors' methods: Reference gene primer amplification gave nucleated cell count estimates. Some clones are missing from TCRdb's copy, which holds only in-frame ones; the method was immunoSEQ multiplex PCR. Clonal size and the V and J genes are those of that table, whereas D and trimming came from the DNA. The sample shows roughly 200,000 clones, about nine tenths of them seen only once. Recruitment covered over 20 US areas and drew participants whose ages spanned roughly 18 to 89 years. Germline values: CDR1 MDHEN, CDR2 SYDVKM. V was trimmed by 6 bases and J by 4 bases, leaving 13 bases between them. The CDR3 consists of 13 residues. The data were taken from a study of blood T cell repertoires in COVID-19. The overall study: Samples came from the United States, Italy and Spain, spanning acute and convalescent COVID-19. Nucleic acid was either cDNA or gDNA, and it came from T cells, B-cell-depleted T cells, or PBMCs.

Input material: PBMCs or T cells enriched from blood (not recorded which). The chain uses TRBV28 and TRBJ2-7; the D gene is possibly TRBD1 (5 bases). This TCR was recovered from a man younger than 45 in a cohort exposed to, infected with or recovered from COVID-19 (not recorded which). DNA for the CDR3: TGTGCCAGCAGCCGCTCAGGGTTTTACGAGCAGTACTTC. This translates into CASSRSGFYEQYF.